This T cell receptor beta chain came from a study of blood T cells in healthy people across ages. Combining a sample-barcoded 5' primer with a J-beta primer mix, a second PCR ran for roughly 7 to 12 cycles. TCRdb called the 5' RACE reads again in MiXCR, with one record for every CDR3 protein. The sample yields some 290,000 distinct CDR3 sequences, roughly a quarter seen once. The source of this sequence is a woman between 70 and 85 years old in good health. The specimen was blood.

DNA for the CDR3: TGTGCCACCAGCAGAGCCTCGGAGAACAATGAAAAACTGTTTTTT. As protein: CATSRASENNEKLFF. J is TRBJ1-4 and V is TRBV15; D is uncertain. Germline loops: CDR1 LNHNV, CDR2 YYDKDF (reference sequence). The CDR3 loop spans 15 amino acids. Trimming took 1 base from V and 5 from J, leaving 11 bases between them.